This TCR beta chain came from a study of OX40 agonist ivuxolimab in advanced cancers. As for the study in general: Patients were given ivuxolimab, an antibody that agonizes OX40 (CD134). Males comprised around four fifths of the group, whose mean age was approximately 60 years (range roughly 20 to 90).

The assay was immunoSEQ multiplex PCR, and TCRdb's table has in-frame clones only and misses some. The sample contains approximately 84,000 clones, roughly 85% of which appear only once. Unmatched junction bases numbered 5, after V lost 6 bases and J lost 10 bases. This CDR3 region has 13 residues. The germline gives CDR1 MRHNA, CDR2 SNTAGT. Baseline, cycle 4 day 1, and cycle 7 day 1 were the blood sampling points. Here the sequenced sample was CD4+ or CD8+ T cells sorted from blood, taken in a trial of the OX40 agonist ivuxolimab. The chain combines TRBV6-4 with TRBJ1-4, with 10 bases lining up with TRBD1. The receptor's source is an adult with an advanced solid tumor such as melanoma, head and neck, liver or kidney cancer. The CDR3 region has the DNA TGTGCCAGCAGCGCGGACAGGGGGGGAAAACTGTTTTTT. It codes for CASSADRGGKLFF.